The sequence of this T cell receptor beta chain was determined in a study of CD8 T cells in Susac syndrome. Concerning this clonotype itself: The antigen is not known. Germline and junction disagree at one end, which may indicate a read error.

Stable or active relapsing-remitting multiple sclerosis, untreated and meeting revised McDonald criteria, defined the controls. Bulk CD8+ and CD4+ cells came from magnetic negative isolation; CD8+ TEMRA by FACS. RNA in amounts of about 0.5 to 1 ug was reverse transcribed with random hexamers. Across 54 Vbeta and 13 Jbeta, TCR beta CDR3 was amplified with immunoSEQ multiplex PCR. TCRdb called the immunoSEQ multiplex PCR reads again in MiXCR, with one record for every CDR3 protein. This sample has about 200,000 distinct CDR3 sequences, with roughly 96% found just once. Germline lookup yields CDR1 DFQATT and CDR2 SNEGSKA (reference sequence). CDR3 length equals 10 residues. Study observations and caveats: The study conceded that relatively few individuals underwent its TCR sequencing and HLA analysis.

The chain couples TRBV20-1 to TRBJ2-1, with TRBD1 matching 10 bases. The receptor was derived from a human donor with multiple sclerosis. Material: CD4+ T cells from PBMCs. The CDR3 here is CSAGRDRGIF. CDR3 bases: TGCAGTGCTGGTAGGGACAGGGGAATCTTC.